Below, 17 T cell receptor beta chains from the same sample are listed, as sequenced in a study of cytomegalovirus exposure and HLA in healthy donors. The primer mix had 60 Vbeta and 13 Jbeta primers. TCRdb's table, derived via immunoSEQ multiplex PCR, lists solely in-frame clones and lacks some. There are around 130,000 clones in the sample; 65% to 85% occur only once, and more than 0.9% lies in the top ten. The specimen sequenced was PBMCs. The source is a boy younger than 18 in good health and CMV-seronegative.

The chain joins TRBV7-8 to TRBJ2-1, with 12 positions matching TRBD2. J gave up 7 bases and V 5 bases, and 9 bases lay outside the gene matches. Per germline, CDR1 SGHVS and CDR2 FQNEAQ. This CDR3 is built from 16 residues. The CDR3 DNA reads TGTGCCAGCAGCCCGAAGACTAGCGGGAGTAATAATGAGCAGTTCTTC. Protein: CASSPKTSGSNNEQFF.

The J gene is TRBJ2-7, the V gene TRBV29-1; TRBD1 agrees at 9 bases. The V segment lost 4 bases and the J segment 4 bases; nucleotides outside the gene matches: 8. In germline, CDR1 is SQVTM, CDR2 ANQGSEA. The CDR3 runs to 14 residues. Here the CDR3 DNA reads TGCAGCGTTGGAAACACAGGGGGCCCATACGAGCAGTACTTC. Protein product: CSVGNTGGPYEQYF.

The CDR3 nucleotides read TGTGCCAGCAGAAGAGGAACCTACGAGCAGTACTTC. As protein: CASRRGTYEQYF. J is TRBJ2-5 and V is TRBV2; no clear D. Matching the DNA end better, TRBJ2-7 makes the J call doubtful. CDR3 length: 12 amino acids. CDR1 and CDR2 (germline): SNHLY, FYNNEI.

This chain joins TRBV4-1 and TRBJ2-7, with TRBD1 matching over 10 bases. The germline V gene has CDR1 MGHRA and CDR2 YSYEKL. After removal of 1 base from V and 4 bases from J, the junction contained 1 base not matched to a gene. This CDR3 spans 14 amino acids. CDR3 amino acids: CASSQGQGAYEQYF. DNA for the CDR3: TGCGCCAGCAGCCAAGGACAGGGGGCTTACGAGCAGTACTTC.

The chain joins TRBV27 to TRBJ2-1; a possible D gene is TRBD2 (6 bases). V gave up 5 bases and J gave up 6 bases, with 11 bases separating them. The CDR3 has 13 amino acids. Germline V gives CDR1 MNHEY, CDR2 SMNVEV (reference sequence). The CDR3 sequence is CASSTGTVNEQFF. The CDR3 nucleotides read TGTGCCAGCAGTACCGGGACTGTCAATGAGCAGTTCTTC.

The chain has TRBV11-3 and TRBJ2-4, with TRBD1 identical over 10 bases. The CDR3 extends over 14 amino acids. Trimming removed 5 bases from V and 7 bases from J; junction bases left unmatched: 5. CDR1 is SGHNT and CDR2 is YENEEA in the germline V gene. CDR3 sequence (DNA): TGTGCCAGCAGCGAGGACAGGGGGGTCAACATTCAGTACTTC. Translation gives CASSEDRGVNIQYF.

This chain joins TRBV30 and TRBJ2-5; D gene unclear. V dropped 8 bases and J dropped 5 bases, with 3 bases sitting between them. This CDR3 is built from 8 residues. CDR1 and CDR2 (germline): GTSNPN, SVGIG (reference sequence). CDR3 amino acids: CALETQYF. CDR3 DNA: TGTGCCCTCGAGACCCAGTACTTC.

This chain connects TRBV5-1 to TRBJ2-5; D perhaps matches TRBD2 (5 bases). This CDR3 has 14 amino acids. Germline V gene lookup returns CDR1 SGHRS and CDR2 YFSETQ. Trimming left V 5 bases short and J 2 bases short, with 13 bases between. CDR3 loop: CASSRGGPQETQYF. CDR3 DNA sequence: TGCGCCAGCAGTAGAGGCGGGCCTCAAGAGACCCAGTACTTC.

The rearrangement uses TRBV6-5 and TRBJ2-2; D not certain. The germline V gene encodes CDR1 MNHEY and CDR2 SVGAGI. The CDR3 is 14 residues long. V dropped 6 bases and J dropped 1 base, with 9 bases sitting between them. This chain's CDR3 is CASRRSRNTGELFF. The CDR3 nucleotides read TGTGCCAGCAGGCGAAGTCGGAACACCGGGGAGCTGTTTTTT.

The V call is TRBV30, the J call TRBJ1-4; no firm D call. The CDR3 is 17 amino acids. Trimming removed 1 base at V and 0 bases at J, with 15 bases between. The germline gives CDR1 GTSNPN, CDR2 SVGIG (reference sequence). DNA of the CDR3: TGTGCCTGGAGTGCTAAAGTAAATCTAGCAACTAATGAAAAACTGTTTTTT. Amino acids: CAWSAKVNLATNEKLFF. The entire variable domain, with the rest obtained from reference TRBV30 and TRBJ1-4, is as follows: SQTIHQWPATLVQPVGSPLSLECTVEGTSNPNLYWYRQAAGRGLQLLFYSVGIGQISSEVPQNLSASRPQDRQFILSSKKLLLSDSGFYLCAWSAKVNLATNEKLFFGSGTQLSVL.

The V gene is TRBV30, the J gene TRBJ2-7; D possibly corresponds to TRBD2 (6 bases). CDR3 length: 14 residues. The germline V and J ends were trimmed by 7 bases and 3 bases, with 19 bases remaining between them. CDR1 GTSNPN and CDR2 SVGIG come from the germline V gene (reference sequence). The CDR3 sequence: CAYNPGLLYYEQYF. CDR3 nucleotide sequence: TGTGCCTACAACCCGGGACTTCTTTACTACGAGCAGTACTTC.

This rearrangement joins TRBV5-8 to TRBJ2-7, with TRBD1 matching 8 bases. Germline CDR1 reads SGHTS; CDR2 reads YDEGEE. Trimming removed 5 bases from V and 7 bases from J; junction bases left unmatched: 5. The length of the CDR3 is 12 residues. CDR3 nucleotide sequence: TGTGCCAGCAGTCAGGGGGCGATTGAGCAGTACTTC. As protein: CASSQGAIEQYF.

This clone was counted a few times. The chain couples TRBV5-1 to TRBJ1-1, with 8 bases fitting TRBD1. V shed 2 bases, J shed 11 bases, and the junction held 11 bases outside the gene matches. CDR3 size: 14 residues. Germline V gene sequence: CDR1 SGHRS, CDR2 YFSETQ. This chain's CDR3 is CASSFKGQDSWAFF. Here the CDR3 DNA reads TGCGCCAGCAGCTTCAAGGGACAGGATTCTTGGGCTTTCTTT. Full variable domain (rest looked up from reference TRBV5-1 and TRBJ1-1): KAGVTQTPRYLIKTRGQQVTLSCSPISGHRSVSWYQQTPGQGLQFLFEYFSETQRNKGNFPGRFSGRQFSNSRSEMNVSTLELGDSALYLCASSFKGQDSWAFFGQGTRLTVV.

CDR3 in amino acids: CASSEAGGSGQPQHF. CDR3 sequence (DNA): TGTGCCAGCAGTGAAGCGGGAGGCTCGGGGCAGCCCCAGCATTTT. The gene calls are TRBV6-1 and TRBJ1-5; D not certain. V was pared by 0 bases and J by 7 bases, with 13 bases between. Germline V gene sequence: CDR1 MNHNS, CDR2 SASEGT. CDR3 length equals 15 residues.

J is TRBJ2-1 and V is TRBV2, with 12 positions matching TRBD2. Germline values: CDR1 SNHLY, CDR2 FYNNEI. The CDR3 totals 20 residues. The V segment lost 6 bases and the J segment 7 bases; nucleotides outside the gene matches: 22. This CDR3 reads CASRGSHVGTSGQPGNEQFF. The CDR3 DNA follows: TGTGCCAGCAGGGGTTCCCACGTAGGGACTAGCGGGCAACCGGGTAATGAGCAGTTCTTC.

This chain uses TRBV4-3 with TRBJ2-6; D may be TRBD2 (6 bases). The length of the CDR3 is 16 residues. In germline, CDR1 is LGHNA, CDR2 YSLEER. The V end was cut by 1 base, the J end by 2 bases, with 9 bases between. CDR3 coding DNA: TGCGCCAGCAGCCAAGTGGGGGGAGCTGGGGCCAACGTCCTGACTTTC. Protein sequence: CASSQVGGAGANVLTF.

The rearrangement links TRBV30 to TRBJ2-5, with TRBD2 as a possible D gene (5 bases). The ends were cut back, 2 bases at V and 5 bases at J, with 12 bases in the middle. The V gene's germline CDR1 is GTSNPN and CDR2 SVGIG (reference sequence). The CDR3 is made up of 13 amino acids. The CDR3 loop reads CAWSLESGETQYF. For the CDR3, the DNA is TGTGCCTGGAGTCTCGAATCGGGGGAGACCCAGTACTTC.